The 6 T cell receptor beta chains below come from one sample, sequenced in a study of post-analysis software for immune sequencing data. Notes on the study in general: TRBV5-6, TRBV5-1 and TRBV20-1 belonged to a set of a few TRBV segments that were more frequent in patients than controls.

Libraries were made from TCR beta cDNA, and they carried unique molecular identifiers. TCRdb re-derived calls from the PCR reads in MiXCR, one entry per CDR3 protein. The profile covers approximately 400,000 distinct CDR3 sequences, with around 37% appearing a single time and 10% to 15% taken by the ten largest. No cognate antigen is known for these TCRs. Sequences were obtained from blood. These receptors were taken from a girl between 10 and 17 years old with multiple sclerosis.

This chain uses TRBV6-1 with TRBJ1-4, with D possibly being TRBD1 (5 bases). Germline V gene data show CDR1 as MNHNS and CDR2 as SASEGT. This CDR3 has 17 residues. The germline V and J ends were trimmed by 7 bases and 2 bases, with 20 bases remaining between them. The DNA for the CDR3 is TGTGCCAGCACCTGGGACCGCTCGAAGGGCACTAATGAAAAACTGTTTTTT. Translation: CASTWDRSKGTNEKLFF.

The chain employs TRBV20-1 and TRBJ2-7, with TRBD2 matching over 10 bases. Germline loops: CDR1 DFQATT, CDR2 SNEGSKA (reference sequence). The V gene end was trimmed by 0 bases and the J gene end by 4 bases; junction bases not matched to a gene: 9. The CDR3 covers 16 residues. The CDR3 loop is CSARDLLAGDLYEQYF. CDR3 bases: TGCAGTGCTAGAGATCTTCTAGCGGGGGATCTTTACGAGCAGTACTTC.

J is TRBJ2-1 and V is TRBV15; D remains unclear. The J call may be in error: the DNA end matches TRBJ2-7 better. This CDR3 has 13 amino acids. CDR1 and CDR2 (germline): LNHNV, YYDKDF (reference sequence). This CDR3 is CATSRPDGSEQYF. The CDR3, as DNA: TGTGCCACCAGCAGACCGGACGGCTCCGAGCAGTACTTC.

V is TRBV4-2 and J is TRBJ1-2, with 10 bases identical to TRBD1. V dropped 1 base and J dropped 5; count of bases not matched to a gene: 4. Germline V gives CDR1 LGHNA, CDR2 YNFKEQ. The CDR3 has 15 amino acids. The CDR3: CASSQGGQGWYGYTF. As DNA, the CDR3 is TGTGCCAGCAGCCAAGGGGGACAGGGGTGGTATGGCTACACCTTC.

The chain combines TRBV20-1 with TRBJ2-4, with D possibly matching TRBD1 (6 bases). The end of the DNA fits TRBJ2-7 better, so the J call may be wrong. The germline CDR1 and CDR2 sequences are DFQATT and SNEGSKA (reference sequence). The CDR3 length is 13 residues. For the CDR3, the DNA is TGCAGTGCTAAAAAGACAGGAGCTTACGAGCAGTACTTC. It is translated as CSAKKTGAYEQYF.

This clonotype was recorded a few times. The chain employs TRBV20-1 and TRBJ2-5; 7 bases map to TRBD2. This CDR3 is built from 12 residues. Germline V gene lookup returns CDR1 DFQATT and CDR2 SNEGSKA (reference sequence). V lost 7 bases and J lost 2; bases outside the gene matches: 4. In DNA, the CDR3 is TGCAGTGGGGGGGACTATCAAGAGACCCAGTACTTC. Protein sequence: CSGGDYQETQYF.